This TCR beta chain was sequenced during a study of blood T cell repertoires in COVID-19. Study in general: Specimens from acute and convalescent COVID-19 originated in the United States, Italy and Spain. PBMCs, B-cell-depleted T cells, or T cells provided the cDNA or gDNA that made up the material.

Germline V gives CDR1 LNHDA, CDR2 SQIVND (reference sequence). The CDR3 is made up of 14 amino acids. V lost 7 bases and J lost 0, with 10 bases in between. As processed by the authors: Estimation of nucleated cell counts was performed using reference gene primer amplification. Generated by immunoSEQ multiplex PCR, the TCRdb table keeps only in-frame clones and is missing some. That table is the source of V, J and clone size, and D and trimming were worked out from the DNA. The sample shows roughly 43,000 clones, about 80% of them seen only once. Sequences were obtained from peripheral blood. The TCR sequence derives from a woman aged 60-75 years with acute or convalescent COVID-19. The chain joins TRBV19 to TRBJ1-3; D remains ambiguous. The CDR3 is CASNEAHSGNTIYF. DNA of the CDR3: TGTGCCAGTAATGAGGCCCACTCTGGAAACACCATATATTTT.